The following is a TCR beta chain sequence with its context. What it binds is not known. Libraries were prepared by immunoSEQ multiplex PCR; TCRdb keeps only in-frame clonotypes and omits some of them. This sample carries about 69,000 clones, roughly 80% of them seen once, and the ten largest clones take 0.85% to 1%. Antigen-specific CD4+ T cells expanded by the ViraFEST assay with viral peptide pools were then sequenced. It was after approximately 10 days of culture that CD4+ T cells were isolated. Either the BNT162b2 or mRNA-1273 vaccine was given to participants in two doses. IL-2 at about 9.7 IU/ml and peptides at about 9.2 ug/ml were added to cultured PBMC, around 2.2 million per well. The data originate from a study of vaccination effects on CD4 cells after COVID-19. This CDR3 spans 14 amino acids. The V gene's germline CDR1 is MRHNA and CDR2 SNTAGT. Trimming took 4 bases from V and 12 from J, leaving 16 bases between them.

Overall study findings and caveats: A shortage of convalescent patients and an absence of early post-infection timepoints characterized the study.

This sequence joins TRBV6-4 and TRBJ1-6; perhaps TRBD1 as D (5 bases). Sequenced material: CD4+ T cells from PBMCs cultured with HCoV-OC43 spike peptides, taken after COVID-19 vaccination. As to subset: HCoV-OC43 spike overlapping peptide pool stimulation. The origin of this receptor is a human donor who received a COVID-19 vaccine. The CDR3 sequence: CASSVNGAVGPLHF. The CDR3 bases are TGTGCCAGCAGTGTAAACGGGGCCGTTGGACCCCTCCACTTT.